Reported below is one T cell receptor (beta chain). No antigen is known for it. This sample was taken from a study of cytomegalovirus exposure and HLA in healthy donors. Primers included in the PCR were 60 Vbeta and 13 Jbeta primers. Data came from immunoSEQ multiplex PCR; TCRdb stores just in-frame clones and leaves some out. The table has approximately 130,000 clones, more than 80% seen once. Deletions cut 0 bases from V and 5 bases from J, with 15 bases between. CDR3 length: 15 amino acids. CDR1 is SGHRS and CDR2 is YFSETQ in the germline V gene. Study findings and constraints: Previous analysis showed most TCR beta V segments were productive about 87% or about 30% of the time.

This clonotype was obtained from a man aged 35-49 years in good health and CMV-seronegative. Sequencing used PBMCs. V is TRBV5-1 and J is TRBJ2-7, with TRBD1 as a possible D gene (5 bases). CDR3 sequence reads: CASSLAQGLSDEQYF. The CDR3 nucleotides are TGCGCCAGCAGCTTGGCGCAGGGTCTAAGCGACGAGCAGTACTTC.